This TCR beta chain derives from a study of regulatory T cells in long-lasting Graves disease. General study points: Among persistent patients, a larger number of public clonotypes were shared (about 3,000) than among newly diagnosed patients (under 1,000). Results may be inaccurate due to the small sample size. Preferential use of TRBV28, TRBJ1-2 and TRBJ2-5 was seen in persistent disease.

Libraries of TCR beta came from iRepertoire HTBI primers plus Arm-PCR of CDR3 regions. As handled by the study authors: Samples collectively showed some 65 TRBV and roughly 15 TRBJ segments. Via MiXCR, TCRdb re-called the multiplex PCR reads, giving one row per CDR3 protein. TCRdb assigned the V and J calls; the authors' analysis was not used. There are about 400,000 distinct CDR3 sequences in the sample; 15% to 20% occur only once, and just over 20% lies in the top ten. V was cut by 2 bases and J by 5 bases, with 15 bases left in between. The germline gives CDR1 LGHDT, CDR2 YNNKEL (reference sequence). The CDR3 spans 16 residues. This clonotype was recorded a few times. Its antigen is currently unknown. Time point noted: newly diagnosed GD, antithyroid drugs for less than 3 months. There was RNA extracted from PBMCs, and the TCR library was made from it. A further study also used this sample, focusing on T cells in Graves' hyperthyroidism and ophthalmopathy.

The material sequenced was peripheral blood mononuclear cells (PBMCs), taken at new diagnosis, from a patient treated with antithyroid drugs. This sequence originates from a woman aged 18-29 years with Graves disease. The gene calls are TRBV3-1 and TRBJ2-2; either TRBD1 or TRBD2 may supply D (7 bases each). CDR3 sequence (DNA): TGTGCCAGCAGCCAATTGGCAGGGGGGGGGACCGGGGAGCTGTTTTTT. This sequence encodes CASSQLAGGGTGELFF.